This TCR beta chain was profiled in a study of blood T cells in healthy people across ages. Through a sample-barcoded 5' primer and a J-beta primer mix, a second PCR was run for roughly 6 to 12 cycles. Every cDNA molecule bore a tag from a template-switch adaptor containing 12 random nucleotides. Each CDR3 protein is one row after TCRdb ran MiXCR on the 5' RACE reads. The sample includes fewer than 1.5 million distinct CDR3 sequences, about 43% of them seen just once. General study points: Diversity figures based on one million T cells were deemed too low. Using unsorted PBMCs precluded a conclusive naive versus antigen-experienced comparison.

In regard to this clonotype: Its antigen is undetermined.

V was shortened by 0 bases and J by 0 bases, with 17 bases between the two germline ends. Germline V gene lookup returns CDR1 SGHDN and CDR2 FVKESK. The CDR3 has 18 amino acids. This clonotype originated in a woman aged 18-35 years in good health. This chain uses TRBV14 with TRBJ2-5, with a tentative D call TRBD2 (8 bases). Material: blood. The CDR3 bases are TGTGCCAGCAGCCAAGAGAGATTAGCGGGACAGTACCAAGAGACCCAGTACTTC. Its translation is CASSQERLAGQYQETQYF.